The 9 T cell receptor beta chains below were found in one sample sequenced in a study of T cell changes during pregnancy in multiple sclerosis. Data came from immunoSEQ multiplex PCR; TCRdb stores just in-frame clones and leaves some out. The sample holds about 42,000 clones; about 90% are singletons and the top ten take around 1%. The material was CD4+ T cells from peripheral blood mononuclear cells, obtained after pregnancy. All receptors come from a female donor with multiple sclerosis, enrolled in a pregnancy study.

The chain uses TRBV5-4 and TRBJ2-5, with TRBD2 matching 10 bases. V was pared by 4 bases and J by 3 bases, with 6 bases of the junction left unmatched. The CDR3 runs 15 residues. Germline V gene data show CDR1 as SGHNT and CDR2 as YYREEE (reference sequence). The CDR3 bases are TGTGCCAGCAGCCACGGGACTAGCGCAGAAGAGACCCAGTACTTC. Translating gives CASSHGTSAEETQYF.

V usage is TRBV7-3 and J usage is TRBJ2-7; 9 bases are a match to TRBD1. Germline trimming cut 5 bases from V and 5 bases from J; bases unmatched to any gene: 7. Germline V lookup: CDR1 SGHTA, CDR2 FQGTGA. The length of the CDR3 is 14 residues. The CDR3 here is CASSPDRGRNEQYF. DNA of the CDR3: TGTGCCAGCAGCCCGGACAGGGGTAGGAACGAGCAGTACTTC.

This rearrangement joins TRBV4-3 to TRBJ1-2, with D possibly matching TRBD1 (5 bases). The CDR3 extends over 15 amino acids. Trimming removed 5 bases from V and 5 bases from J, with 18 bases in between. In germline, CDR1 is LGHNA, CDR2 YSLEER. Here the CDR3 reads CASSYSLQEGYGYTF. The CDR3 region has the DNA TGCGCCAGCAGCTACTCCCTCCAGGAGGGGTATGGCTACACCTTC.

The chain recombines TRBV7-9 with TRBJ2-1; TRBD1 aligns across 9 bases. The CDR3 sequence is 16 residues long. Trimming cost V 5 bases and J 0 bases; bases outside gene matches: 5. Germline assignment: CDR1 SEHNR and CDR2 FQNEAQ (reference sequence). The CDR3 loop is CASSDQTGGSYNEQFF. The DNA of the CDR3 is TGTGCCAGCAGCGACCAGACAGGGGGCTCCTACAATGAGCAGTTCTTC.

V gene TRBV10-1 combines with J gene TRBJ2-1; TRBD2 matches at 7 bases. Losses at the gene ends were 8 bases for V and 2 bases for J; bases not matched to a gene: 3. CDR3 length equals 13 residues. In germline, CDR1 is WNHNN, CDR2 SYGVQD (reference sequence). The CDR3 DNA is TGCGCCAGCGGGGGGGTGGCCTACAATGAGCAGTTCTTC. Amino acids: CASGGVAYNEQFF.

The CDR3, as DNA: TGTGCCAGCTCACCACGAGGGTCCCCCTCTTTCTACGAGCAGTACTTC. It encodes CASSPRGSPSFYEQYF. V is TRBV18 and J is TRBJ2-7, with D perhaps TRBD2 (5 bases). Trimming stripped 1 base from V and 3 bases from J, with 16 bases between. Germline-derived CDR1 and CDR2 are KGHSH and LQKENI. CDR3 length equals 16 residues.

The chain carries TRBV19 and TRBJ2-3, with 7 nucleotides matching TRBD1. This CDR3 is built from 16 residues. CDR1 and CDR2 (germline): LNHDA, SQIVND (reference sequence). V lost 7 bases to trimming and J lost 0 bases; unmatched junction nucleotides: 10. The CDR3 here is CASTPNQGVSTDTQYF. The CDR3 region has the DNA TGTGCCAGTACCCCGAATCAGGGGGTTAGCACAGATACGCAGTATTTT. The full variable domain, completed using reference TRBV19 and TRBJ2-3, is DGGITQSPKYLFRKEGQNVTLSCEQNLNHDAMYWYRQDPGQGLRLIYYSQIVNDFQKGDIAEGYSVSREKKESFPLTVTSAQKNPTAFYLCASTPNQGVSTDTQYFGPGTRLTVL.

The rearrangement uses TRBV10-3 and TRBJ1-6; D gene unclear. Germline CDR1 ENHRY, CDR2 SYGVKD. Trimming pared 2 bases from V and 10 bases from J, leaving 9 bases between. This CDR3 has 13 residues. In DNA, the CDR3 is TGTGCCATCAGTGAGGGGAGAGAGTCACCCCTCCACTTT. Its protein is CAISEGRESPLHF.

The chain is built from TRBV19 and TRBJ1-1, with D tentatively TRBD1 (6 bases). This CDR3 contains 11 residues. CDR1 is LNHDA, CDR2 SQIVND, per germline (reference sequence). V was trimmed by 7 bases and J by 9 bases, leaving 12 bases between them. CDR3: CASKRQGKAFF. The CDR3 DNA follows: TGTGCCAGTAAGAGGCAGGGGAAAGCTTTCTTT.